This entry lists 30 T cell receptor beta chains sequenced from one sample in a study of control samples from healthy donors and cancer patients (dated by TCRdb to 2020 to 2021). Library generation was performed with the immunoSEQ multiplex PCR assay. The clones in this table, taken by TCRdb from immuneACCESS, are in-frame only. Not every clone is retained; where verified, under half of the shortfall comes from an unresolved V gene, and the cause of the rest is unknown. Recorded for this sample are roughly 120,000 clones; 85% to 95% of them occurred a single time. The biggest ten clones account for around 1.8% of the sample. Sequencing was performed on PBMCs. The receptors shown here come from a man between 45 and 60 years old with head and neck cancer.

This clone was seen only once. The V and J genes are TRBV5-6 and TRBJ1-6, with TRBD1 matching over 10 bases. The CDR3 is 16 amino acids. Unmatched junction bases numbered 8, after V lost 4 bases and J lost 7 bases. The germline CDR1 and CDR2 sequences are SGHDT and YYEEEE. The CDR3 coding sequence is TGTGCCAGCAGCCCTAGGGACAGGGGAACGAATTCACCCCTCCACTTT. Translating it yields CASSPRDRGTNSPLHF.

V gene TRBV15 combines with J gene TRBJ1-2, with no clear D. Germline assignment: CDR1 LNHNV and CDR2 YYDKDF (reference sequence). This CDR3 has 17 residues. V dropped 1 base and J dropped 5 bases, with 20 bases sitting between them. The CDR3 reads CATSRGEIQPLNYGYTF. DNA of the CDR3: TGTGCCACCAGCAGAGGTGAGATCCAGCCCCTGAATTATGGCTACACCTTC. Full variable domain (outside the CDR3, taken from reference TRBV15 and TRBJ1-2): DAMVIQNPRYQVTQFGKPVTLSCSQTLNHNVMYWYQQKSSQAPKLLFHYYDKDFNNEADTPDNFQSRRPNTSFCFLDIRSPGLGDTAMYLCATSRGEIQPLNYGYTFGSGTRLTVV.

The V gene is TRBV4-2, the J gene TRBJ2-3, with 9 bases that match TRBD2. V lost 0 bases and J lost 1; bases outside the gene matches: 2. The V gene's germline CDR1 is LGHNA and CDR2 YNFKEQ. The CDR3 is 16 residues long. The CDR3 sequence is CASSQELAGGTDTQYF. CDR3 in DNA: TGTGCCAGCAGCCAAGAATTAGCGGGGGGCACAGATACGCAGTATTTT.

The chain joins TRBV4-2 to TRBJ2-3, with D possibly TRBD1 on 6 matching bases. Trimming left V 2 bases short and J 9 bases short, with 12 bases between. The CDR3 contains 13 residues. Per the germline V gene, CDR1 is LGHNA and CDR2 is YNFKEQ. Written as DNA, the CDR3 is TGTGCCAGCAGCCAACTCAGGGGAAGCACGCAGTATTTT. This encodes CASSQLRGSTQYF.

This clone was observed a single time. The rearrangement links TRBV4-1 to TRBJ1-5; D remains unclear. The V gene lost 3 bases and the J gene lost 3 bases, with 6 bases spanning the gap. Germline assignment: CDR1 MGHRA and CDR2 YSYEKL. There are 13 residues in the CDR3. The CDR3 region has the DNA TGCGCCAGCAGCCACGGATCCAATCAGCCCCAGCATTTT. This sequence encodes CASSHGSNQPQHF.

This chain uses TRBV28 with TRBJ2-3, with D tentatively TRBD2 (6 bases). The CDR3 covers 13 residues. Trimming cost V 7 bases and J 1 base, with 9 bases left between them. Germline CDR1 MDHEN, CDR2 SYDVKM. The CDR3 sequence is CASTRGGTDTQYF. The CDR3 DNA reads TGTGCCAGCACTCGCGGGGGCACAGATACGCAGTATTTT. Full variable domain (remainder filled in from reference TRBV28 and TRBJ2-3): DVKVTQSSRYLVKRTGEKVFLECVQDMDHENMFWYRQDPGLGLRLIYFSYDVKMKEKGDIPEGYSVSREKKERFSLILESASTNQTSMYLCASTRGGTDTQYFGPGTRLTVL.

This clone was counted a few times. The rearrangement joins TRBV5-1 to TRBJ1-1; D gene uncertain. This CDR3 contains 16 residues. The germline gives CDR1 SGHRS, CDR2 YFSETQ. V was cut by 0 bases and J by 4 bases, with 16 bases left in between. CDR3 amino acids: CASSLEGPLEGTEAFF. The CDR3, as DNA: TGCGCCAGCAGCTTGGAGGGCCCCTTAGAGGGCACTGAAGCTTTCTTT.

The chain joins TRBV3-1 (or the pseudogene TRBV3-2) to TRBJ2-7; maybe TRBD2 (6 bases). The CDR3 is 16 amino acids. Looked up from germline, CDR1 is LGHDT and CDR2 is YNNKEL (reference sequence). V gave up 2 bases and J gave up 9 bases, with 23 bases separating them. CDR3 in amino acids: CASSQRIGASECPQYF. Here the CDR3 DNA reads TGTGCCAGCAGCCAAAGAATAGGGGCTAGCGAGTGCCCGCAGTACTTC.

V is TRBV2 and J is TRBJ2-2; TRBD1 matches 8 bases. V was clipped by 7 bases and J by 7 bases; unmatched bases: 5. The germline V gene has CDR1 SNHLY and CDR2 FYNNEI. This CDR3 has 13 residues. The CDR3 loop reads CASTDRAGGELFF. CDR3 DNA: TGTGCCAGCACGGACAGGGCAGGCGGGGAGCTGTTTTTT.

With regard to this clone: Other DNA sequences within the sample encode an identical CDR3. In DNA form, the CDR3 reads TGTGCCAGCAGCGTACGGCGGTTCGGGGGGGAGAACACCGGGGAGCTGTTTTTT. It is translated as CASSVRRFGGENTGELFF. This chain connects TRBV9 to TRBJ2-2; 8 nucleotides align to TRBD2. Losses at the gene ends were 1 base for V and 1 base for J; bases not matched to a gene: 9. CDR1 SGDLS and CDR2 YYNGEE come from the germline V gene. The CDR3 has 18 amino acids.

The V gene is TRBV7-8, the J gene TRBJ2-5; 10 bases fit TRBD2. Germline CDR1 SGHVS, CDR2 FQNEAQ. J was trimmed by 2 bases and V by 2 bases; bases with no gene match: 5. The CDR3 spans 16 residues. Written as DNA, the CDR3 is TGTGCCAGCAGCTTAACTGCTAGCGGGGGTCAAGAGACCCAGTACTTC. The encoded protein is CASSLTASGGQETQYF.

This chain links TRBV5-1 with TRBJ2-1, with 8 bases lining up with TRBD2. Germline assignment: CDR1 SGHRS and CDR2 YFSETQ. The CDR3 runs 19 residues. The ends lost 1 base at V and 0 bases at J; junction bases unmatched: 12. Written as DNA, the CDR3 is TGCGCCAGCAGCTTGAGAGGCGGGGGGTTCCCGAGCTCCTACAATGAGCAGTTCTTC. Its translation: CASSLRGGGFPSSYNEQFF.

V usage is TRBV5-6 and J usage is TRBJ2-3, with a possible D match to TRBD2 (5 bases). Trimming shortened V by 2 bases and J by 10 bases, and 32 bases separated the two germline ends. The CDR3 extends over 19 amino acids. Germline CDR1 SGHDT, CDR2 YYEEEE. This CDR3 is CASSFRQGRSISLVPPQYF. CDR3 sequence (DNA): TGTGCCAGCAGCTTCCGACAAGGGAGATCGATTTCATTAGTCCCTCCGCAGTATTTT.

The rearrangement links TRBV28 to TRBJ1-5; no reliable D call. The germline V and J ends were trimmed by 8 bases and 4 bases, with 12 bases remaining between them. Germline CDR1 is MDHEN and CDR2 is SYDVKM. The CDR3 length is 13 residues. The DNA of the CDR3 is TGTGCCAGCTGGATACAGAGAAATCAGCCCCAGCATTTT. This gives the protein CASWIQRNQPQHF.

In this sample, this clone turned up once. V gene TRBV12-3 or TRBV12-4 combines with J gene TRBJ2-2; D is possibly TRBD1 or TRBD2 (5 bases each). Between the trimmed V and J ends, which lost 3 bases and 10 bases, there was a span of 12 bases. The length of the CDR3 is 13 residues. The CDR3 nucleotides read TGTGCCAGCAGTTTCTCCGGGGCCGAGGAGCTGTTTTTT. Protein: CASSFSGAEELFF.

The chain is built from TRBV2 and TRBJ1-4; 8 bases fit TRBD1. CDR1 SNHLY and CDR2 FYNNEI come from the germline V gene. J was trimmed by 4 bases and V by 10 bases; bases with no gene match: 8. The CDR3 consists of 14 residues. The CDR3 protein is CATVKDRVNEKLFF. Here the CDR3 DNA reads TGTGCCACCGTTAAGGACAGGGTTAATGAAAAACTGTTTTTT.

This chain connects TRBV7-9 to TRBJ1-2, with 8 bases aligning to TRBD1. The CDR3 sequence is 15 residues long. Unmatched junction bases numbered 5, after V lost 0 bases and J lost 5 bases. CDR1 and CDR2 from the germline V gene are SEHNR and FQNEAQ (reference sequence). The CDR3, as DNA: TGTGCCAGCAGCTTAGCGGGACAGGCTCAATATGGCTACACCTTC. This codes for CASSLAGQAQYGYTF.

The chain combines TRBV29-1 with TRBJ2-7, with 7 bases identical to TRBD1. The J segment lost 0 bases and the V segment lost 8 bases, leaving 16 bases of the junction unmatched. The CDR3 sequence is 16 residues long. CDR1 and CDR2 (germline): SQVTM, ANQGSEA. CDR3 protein: CSFQGGSGQLSYEQYF. DNA for the CDR3: TGCAGCTTTCAAGGTGGATCGGGACAGCTCTCCTACGAGCAGTACTTC.

The chain combines TRBV7-9 with TRBJ1-2; TRBD1 aligns across 9 bases. Germline V lookup: CDR1 SEHNR, CDR2 FQNEAQ (reference sequence). This CDR3 region has 15 residues. J was trimmed by 4 bases and V by 0 bases; bases with no gene match: 3. The CDR3 nucleotides are TGTGCCAGCAGCTTAGCCGGGACAGGGACCTATGGCTACACCTTC. It codes for CASSLAGTGTYGYTF. Variable domain in full (rest from reference TRBV7-9 and TRBJ1-2): DTGVSQNPRHKITKRGQNVTFRCDPISEHNRLYWYRQTLGQGPEFLTYFQNEAQLEKSRLLSDRFSAERPKGSFSTLEIQRTEQGDSAMYLCASSLAGTGTYGYTFGSGTRLTVV.

Details on this clone: The junction departs from germline at one end; a sequencing error may be responsible. The sample carries other DNA sequences with the same CDR3. The chain employs TRBV30 and TRBJ2-2; the D gene is possibly TRBD2 (5 bases). The CDR3 runs to 11 residues. Germline CDR1 GTSNPN, CDR2 SVGIG (reference sequence). Written as DNA, the CDR3 is TGTGCCTGGACAACCACCGGGGAGTTGTTTTTT. It is translated as CAWTTTGELFF. The variable domain in full, with the rest retrieved from reference TRBV30 and TRBJ2-2, is SQTIHQWPATLVQPVGSPLSLECTVEGTSNPNLYWYRQAAGRGLQLLFYSVGIGQISSEVPQNLSASRPQDRQFILSSKKLLLSDSGFYLCAWTTTGELFFGEGSRLTVL.

The V gene is TRBV7-9, the J gene TRBJ1-2; D remains unclear. The germline gives CDR1 SEHNR, CDR2 FQNEAQ (reference sequence). V shed 4 bases and J shed 8 bases, with 8 bases lying between them. The CDR3 extends over 11 amino acids. CDR3: CASSSPGGYTF. The CDR3, as DNA: TGTGCCAGCAGCTCTCCAGGAGGCTACACCTTC.

J is TRBJ2-2 and V is TRBV25-1; a weak D match, TRBD2 (6 bases). The germline CDR1 and CDR2 sequences are MGHDK and SYGVNS. With 6 bases removed from V and 6 bases from J, the gap between germline ends came to 17 bases. CDR3 size: 15 residues. CDR3 region: CASSPEASGAGELFF. CDR3 nucleotide sequence: TGTGCCAGCAGCCCCGAGGCTTCGGGGGCCGGGGAGCTGTTTTTT. Full variable domain (missing parts from reference TRBV25-1 and TRBJ2-2): EADIYQTPRYLVIGTGKKITLECSQTMGHDKMYWYQQDPGMELHLIHYSYGVNSTEKGDLSSESTVSRIRTEHFPLTLESARPSHTSQYLCASSPEASGAGELFFGEGSRLTVL.

The chain recombines TRBV18 with TRBJ2-7; 7 bases agree with TRBD2. Germline V gene data show CDR1 as KGHSH and CDR2 as LQKENI. The CDR3 length is 17 residues. The V and J ends lost 5 bases and 1 base, in that order; junction bases with no gene match: 14. CDR3 in DNA: TGTGCCAGCTCAACGGGGGGAGCCACCGGGCTTTCCTACGAGCAGTACTTC. Translating it yields CASSTGGATGLSYEQYF.

V gene TRBV24-1 combines with J gene TRBJ2-7; the match to TRBD1 covers 7 bases. CDR1 is KGHDR, CDR2 SFDVKD, per germline. V was pared by 3 bases and J by 2 bases, with 15 bases of the junction left unmatched. This CDR3 is built from 18 residues. For the CDR3, the DNA is TGTGCCACCAGTGATATATGGTCGGTTGGACAGGAAGCCTACGAGCAGTACTTC. Protein product: CATSDIWSVGQEAYEQYF.

The chain carries TRBV5-1 and TRBJ2-2; no reliable D call. The ends were cut back, 3 bases at V and 8 bases at J, with 8 bases in the middle. The CDR3 is 12 amino acids. Germline V CDR1 and CDR2: SGHRS, YFSETQ. CDR3 coding DNA: TGCGCCAGCAGCTCCTTAACGGGGGAGCTGTTTTTT. This codes for CASSSLTGELFF.

The chain recombines TRBV5-1 with TRBJ1-6; D is perhaps TRBD1 (5 bases). CDR3 length: 16 residues. Trimming took 0 bases from V and 8 from J, leaving 15 bases between them. Germline V gives CDR1 SGHRS, CDR2 YFSETQ. CDR3 coding DNA: TGCGCCAGCAGCTTGGATGGCAGGGCCATCTATTCACCCCTCCACTTT. Protein: CASSLDGRAIYSPLHF.

The chain recombines TRBV2 with TRBJ2-1; no clear D gene. The V end was cut by 6 bases, the J end by 7 bases, with 10 bases between. CDR3 length equals 12 residues. Germline CDR1 is SNHLY and CDR2 is FYNNEI. CDR3 nucleotide sequence: TGTGCCAGCAGAGTCGCAAGGAATGAGCAGTTCTTC. Its protein product is CASRVARNEQFF.

About this clone: This CDR3 is also generated by other DNA sequences in the sample. V is TRBV4-3 and J is TRBJ2-3; 8 nucleotides agree with TRBD2. V was pared by 1 base and J by 3 bases, with 3 bases of the junction left unmatched. The CDR3 runs to 15 residues. Germline V gene data show CDR1 as LGHNA and CDR2 as YSLEER. The CDR3 region is CASSQAGGPTDTQYF. For the CDR3, the DNA is TGCGCCAGCAGCCAAGCGGGGGGGCCGACAGATACGCAGTATTTT.

This clone was picked up one time. This chain joins TRBV9 and TRBJ2-1; 8 bases align to TRBD2. With 3 bases clipped from V and 4 bases from J, the junction kept 12 bases outside the gene matches. The CDR3 runs to 17 residues. Germline loops: CDR1 SGDLS, CDR2 YYNGEE. CDR3 sequence: CASSGTTLGTSYNEQFF. The CDR3, as DNA: TGTGCCAGCAGCGGAACTACTCTCGGGACTAGTTACAATGAGCAGTTCTTC.

The CDR3 coding sequence is TGTGCCAGCAGCGGAGCCGTGGGCGGGGGGGCCCGATTCACAGATACGCAGTATTTT. Translated, it gives CASSGAVGGGARFTDTQYF. The chain recombines TRBV2 with TRBJ2-3; 9 bases fit TRBD2. Germline values: CDR1 SNHLY, CDR2 FYNNEI. This CDR3 contains 19 residues. The V segment lost 6 bases and the J segment 2 bases; nucleotides outside the gene matches: 18.